A selection of T cell receptor beta chains follows, all from one sample in a study of blood T cell repertoires in COVID-19. Assay: immunoSEQ multiplex PCR; the TCRdb copy retains only in-frame clones and omits some. The sample records tens of thousands of clones, around four fifths being singletons. Sample: peripheral blood. The source of these receptors is a human donor in a cohort sampled during active COVID-19. Both conserved end residues are part of each CDR3. The order of the fields is CDR3 protein, CDR3 DNA, J gene, clone size, D gene, V gene. The D gene is left open where the match is weak. Part of the rows lack a size; the others show once, few, many or a class for expanded clones.

CDR3 protein: CAGQWGTEAFF
CDR3 DNA: TGTGCCGGACAATGGGGCACTGAAGCTTTCTTT
J gene: TRBJ1-1
clone size: once
D gene: .
V gene: TRBV11-2

CDR3 protein: CASSPQRGSTDTQYF
CDR3 DNA: TGTGCCAGCTCCCCCCAGCGGGGGAGCACAGATACGCAGTATTTT
J gene: TRBJ2-3
clone size: .
D gene: TRBD2
V gene: TRBV2

CDR3 protein: CASAYTGRTAAYSTYEQYF
CDR3 DNA: TGTGCCAGCGCCTATACCGGTAGGACAGCAGCTTATTCAACCTACGAGCAGTACTTC
J gene: TRBJ2-7
clone size: .
D gene: .
V gene: TRBV2

CDR3 protein: CASSTGENREQYF
CDR3 DNA: TGTGCCAGTAGTACAGGGGAAAATCGCGAGCAGTACTTC
J gene: TRBJ2-7
clone size: .
D gene: .
V gene: TRBV19

CDR3 protein: CASSFQGTDTQYF
CDR3 DNA: TGTGCCAGCAGCTTCCAGGGCACAGATACGCAGTATTTT
J gene: TRBJ2-3
clone size: .
D gene: .
V gene: TRBV6-4

CDR3 protein: CASSPAGASNSPLHF
CDR3 DNA: TGTGCCAGCAGCCCCGCAGGGGCCTCGAATTCACCCCTCCACTTT
J gene: TRBJ1-6
clone size: .
D gene: .
V gene: TRBV6-5

CDR3 protein: CASSVGEQIIEKLFF
CDR3 DNA: TGTGCCAGCAGCGTAGGTGAACAGATAATTGAAAAACTGTTTTTT
J gene: TRBJ1-4
clone size: .
D gene: .
V gene: TRBV9

CDR3 protein: CATSDSRQVSQPQHF
CDR3 DNA: TGTGCCACCAGTGATTCCCGACAGGTCAGTCAGCCCCAGCATTTT
J gene: TRBJ1-5
clone size: .
D gene: .
V gene: TRBV24-1

CDR3 protein: CASSRGTVNSNQPQHF
CDR3 DNA: TGTGCCAGCAGCCGGGGGACAGTAAATAGCAATCAGCCCCAGCATTTT
J gene: TRBJ1-5
clone size: once
D gene: TRBD1
V gene: TRBV3-1/TRBV3-2

CDR3 protein: CASSFQTSSYEQYF
CDR3 DNA: TGCGCCAGCAGCTTTCAGACTTCTTCCTACGAGCAGTACTTC
J gene: TRBJ2-7
clone size: .
D gene: .
V gene: TRBV5-1

CDR3 protein: CASSVGRGNLGNSPLHF
CDR3 DNA: TGTGCCAGCAGCGTAGGAAGGGGGAATTTGGGTAATTCACCCCTCCACTTT
J gene: TRBJ1-6
clone size: few
D gene: .
V gene: TRBV9

CDR3 protein: CASSEAARGYEQYF
CDR3 DNA: TGTGCCAGCAGTGAAGCGGCAAGGGGCTACGAGCAGTACTTC
J gene: TRBJ2-7
clone size: .
D gene: .
V gene: TRBV6-1

CDR3 protein: CSVGPTGQLQETQYF
CDR3 DNA: TGCAGCGTTGGACCCACGGGACAGCTACAAGAGACCCAGTACTTC
J gene: TRBJ2-5
clone size: .
D gene: TRBD1
V gene: TRBV29-1

CDR3 protein: CASSSLAKNIQYF
CDR3 DNA: TGCGCCAGCAGCTCTCTAGCCAAAAACATTCAGTACTTC
J gene: TRBJ2-4
clone size: few
D gene: .
V gene: TRBV5-1

CDR3 protein: CASSLTRGHGYTF
CDR3 DNA: TGTGCCAGCAGCTTGACCAGGGGGCATGGCTACACCTTC
J gene: TRBJ1-2
clone size: .
D gene: TRBD1
V gene: TRBV5-6

CDR3 protein: CASSLTGTLAEAFF
CDR3 DNA: TGTGCCAGCAGCTTAACCGGGACATTAGCTGAAGCTTTCTTT
J gene: TRBJ1-1
clone size: .
D gene: .
V gene: TRBV7-8

CDR3 protein: CASKIRGPDNEQFF
CDR3 DNA: TGTGCCAGCAAGATCAGGGGGCCGGACAATGAGCAGTTCTTC
J gene: TRBJ2-1
clone size: .
D gene: TRBD1
V gene: TRBV6-5

CDR3 protein: CASSLGGRSTDTQYF
CDR3 DNA: TGTGCCAGCAGCTTAGGAGGGAGGAGCACAGATACGCAGTATTTT
J gene: TRBJ2-3
clone size: once
D gene: .
V gene: TRBV7-8

CDR3 protein: CASSLIVGEQYF
CDR3 DNA: TGCGCCAGCAGCTTAATCGTCGGCGAGCAGTACTTC
J gene: TRBJ2-7
clone size: once
D gene: .
V gene: TRBV5-1

CDR3 protein: CASSQDGTGVEPQHF
CDR3 DNA: TGCGCCAGCAGCCAAGATGGGACAGGGGTAGAGCCCCAGCATTTT
J gene: TRBJ1-5
clone size: .
D gene: TRBD1
V gene: TRBV4-1

CDR3 protein: CASRRREETQYF
CDR3 DNA: TGTGCCAGCAGGCGCAGGGAAGAGACCCAGTACTTC
J gene: TRBJ2-5
clone size: .
D gene: .
V gene: TRBV7-8

CDR3 protein: CASSRPGQGGYEQYF
CDR3 DNA: TGTGCCAGCTCTAGACCCGGGCAGGGCGGCTACGAGCAGTACTTC
J gene: TRBJ2-7
clone size: .
D gene: .
V gene: TRBV28

CDR3 protein: CASSLNPTGGNEQFF
CDR3 DNA: TGTGCCAGCAGCTTAAATCCCACCGGGGGGAATGAGCAGTTCTTC
J gene: TRBJ2-1
clone size: .
D gene: TRBD2
V gene: TRBV11-2

CDR3 protein: CASSGRDSPLHF
CDR3 DNA: TGTGCCAGCTCCGGGAGGGATTCACCCCTCCACTTT
J gene: TRBJ1-6
clone size: .
D gene: .
V gene: TRBV18

CDR3 protein: CAVAGTGGTDTQYF
CDR3 DNA: TGTGCCGTCGCCGGGACAGGGGGGACAGATACGCAGTATTTT
J gene: TRBJ2-3
clone size: few
D gene: TRBD1
V gene: TRBV6-5

CDR3 protein: CASQQGLKQPQHF
CDR3 DNA: TGTGCCAGCCAACAGGGCTTGAAACAGCCCCAGCATTTT
J gene: TRBJ1-5
clone size: few
D gene: .
V gene: TRBV7-9

CDR3 protein: CATSDEGQAFNQPQHF
CDR3 DNA: TGTGCCACCAGTGACGAGGGACAGGCCTTCAATCAGCCCCAGCATTTT
J gene: TRBJ1-5
clone size: .
D gene: TRBD1
V gene: TRBV24-1

CDR3 protein: CASSLAGGQETQYF
CDR3 DNA: TGTGCCAGCAGCTTAGCGGGAGGTCAAGAGACCCAGTACTTC
J gene: TRBJ2-5
clone size: .
D gene: .
V gene: TRBV7-2

CDR3 protein: CAWGRDTNQPQHF
CDR3 DNA: TGTGCCTGGGGACGGGATACTAATCAGCCCCAGCATTTT
J gene: TRBJ1-5
clone size: .
D gene: .
V gene: TRBV30

CDR3 protein: CASSVALNNEKLFF
CDR3 DNA: TGTGCCAGCAGCGTAGCACTAAATAATGAAAAACTGTTTTTT
J gene: TRBJ1-4
clone size: .
D gene: .
V gene: TRBV9

CDR3 protein: CASSPEGQGGGNTEAFF
CDR3 DNA: TGTGCCAGCTCACCAGAGGGACAGGGGGGTGGGAACACTGAAGCTTTCTTT
J gene: TRBJ1-1
clone size: .
D gene: TRBD1
V gene: TRBV18

CDR3 protein: CASSHSYEQYF
CDR3 DNA: TGTGCCAGCAGTCACTCCTACGAGCAGTACTTC
J gene: TRBJ2-7
clone size: .
D gene: .
V gene: TRBV12-3/TRBV12-4

CDR3 protein: CASSLVWTGRSSYEQYF
CDR3 DNA: TGCGCCAGCAGCTTGGTTTGGACAGGGCGGAGCTCCTACGAGCAGTACTTC
J gene: TRBJ2-7
clone size: .
D gene: TRBD1
V gene: TRBV5-1

CDR3 protein: CASSLSRGGSDTQYF
CDR3 DNA: TGTGCCAGCAGCTTGTCCCGGGGGGGCAGCGATACGCAGTATTTT
J gene: TRBJ2-3
clone size: .
D gene: TRBD2
V gene: TRBV7-9

CDR3 protein: CASSLGLYLSYEQYF
CDR3 DNA: TGTGCCAGCAGCTTAGGATTATACTTATCATACGAGCAGTACTTC
J gene: TRBJ2-7
clone size: .
D gene: .
V gene: TRBV11-2

CDR3 protein: CASSGGTSGGQETQYF
CDR3 DNA: TGCGCCAGCAGCGGTGGGACTAGCGGGGGCCAAGAGACCCAGTACTTC
J gene: TRBJ2-5
clone size: .
D gene: TRBD2
V gene: TRBV5-1

CDR3 protein: CATSRDDGWGVWTEAFF
CDR3 DNA: TGTGCCACCAGCAGAGATGATGGGTGGGGGGTTTGGACTGAAGCTTTCTTT
J gene: TRBJ1-1
clone size: .
D gene: .
V gene: TRBV15

CDR3 protein: CASSLGLRGGAYEQYF
CDR3 DNA: TGCGCCAGCAGCTTGGGGTTGCGGGGTGGGGCCTACGAGCAGTACTTC
J gene: TRBJ2-7
clone size: .
D gene: .
V gene: TRBV5-1

CDR3 protein: CASSYGTSGRSYEQYF
CDR3 DNA: TGTGCCAGCAGTTACGGGACTAGCGGGAGGTCCTACGAGCAGTACTTC
J gene: TRBJ2-7
clone size: .
D gene: TRBD2
V gene: TRBV6-6

CDR3 protein: CASSYRTGTEKETQYF
CDR3 DNA: TGTGCCAGCAGCTATCGCACCGGGACAGAAAAAGAGACCCAGTACTTC
J gene: TRBJ2-5
clone size: .
D gene: TRBD1
V gene: TRBV7-9

CDR3 protein: CASSLSGHRNTEAFF
CDR3 DNA: TGTGCCAGCAGCCTTTCAGGACACAGGAACACTGAAGCTTTCTTT
J gene: TRBJ1-1
clone size: .
D gene: .
V gene: TRBV28

CDR3 protein: CASRRDRGETGELFF
CDR3 DNA: TGTGCCAGCAGAAGGGACAGGGGAGAAACCGGGGAGCTGTTTTTT
J gene: TRBJ2-2
clone size: .
D gene: TRBD1
V gene: TRBV11-1

CDR3 protein: CAWSDPRRATEAFF
CDR3 DNA: TGTGCCTGGAGTGACCCAAGGAGAGCCACTGAAGCTTTCTTT
J gene: TRBJ1-1
clone size: few
D gene: .
V gene: TRBV30

CDR3 protein: CASSPRDFEKLFF
CDR3 DNA: TGTGCCAGCAGCCCCCGGGATTTTGAAAAACTGTTTTTT
J gene: TRBJ1-4
clone size: .
D gene: .
V gene: TRBV3-1/TRBV3-2

CDR3 protein: CASSPSFGGASSYEQYF
CDR3 DNA: TGCGCCAGCAGCCCGTCTTTTGGGGGGGCGAGCTCCTACGAGCAGTACTTC
J gene: TRBJ2-7
clone size: .
D gene: .
V gene: TRBV4-1

CDR3 protein: CASSQLAGGPKETQYF
CDR3 DNA: TGTGCCAGCAGCCAACTAGCGGGAGGGCCGAAAGAGACCCAGTACTTC
J gene: TRBJ2-5
clone size: once
D gene: TRBD2
V gene: TRBV2

CDR3 protein: CASGGQFYNEQFF
CDR3 DNA: TGTGCCAGTGGTGGGCAGTTCTACAATGAGCAGTTCTTC
J gene: TRBJ2-1
clone size: .
D gene: .
V gene: TRBV2

CDR3 protein: CAWSPDRREGEKLFF
CDR3 DNA: TGTGCCTGGAGCCCGGACAGGCGGGAAGGGGAAAAACTGTTTTTT
J gene: TRBJ1-4
clone size: .
D gene: TRBD1
V gene: TRBV30

CDR3 protein: CASSRLTRGPYEQYF
CDR3 DNA: TGTGCCAGCAGCCGCCTAACCAGGGGCCCCTACGAGCAGTACTTC
J gene: TRBJ2-7
clone size: .
D gene: .
V gene: TRBV3-1/TRBV3-2

CDR3 protein: CASRTTGVGGTEAFF
CDR3 DNA: TGTGCCAGCAGGACAACAGGAGTGGGAGGAACTGAAGCTTTCTTT
J gene: TRBJ1-1
clone size: .
D gene: .
V gene: TRBV6-5

CDR3 protein: CASSPDRGRENTQYF
CDR3 DNA: TGTGCCAGCTCTCCGGACAGGGGGCGCGAGAATACGCAGTATTTT
J gene: TRBJ2-3
clone size: few
D gene: TRBD1
V gene: TRBV18

CDR3 protein: CATSDSDRSNQPQHF
CDR3 DNA: TGTGCCACCAGTGATTCGGACAGAAGCAATCAGCCCCAGCATTTT
J gene: TRBJ1-5
clone size: .
D gene: .
V gene: TRBV24-1

CDR3 protein: CASSQPGTGGNEQYF
CDR3 DNA: TGCGCCAGCAGCCAACCCGGGACAGGGGGTAACGAGCAGTACTTC
J gene: TRBJ2-7
clone size: .
D gene: TRBD1
V gene: TRBV4-1

CDR3 protein: CATSRDLQGYEQYF
CDR3 DNA: TGTGCCACCAGCAGAGACCTACAGGGCTACGAGCAGTACTTC
J gene: TRBJ2-7
clone size: .
D gene: .
V gene: TRBV15

CDR3 protein: CASSLLTGGRTDTQYF
CDR3 DNA: TGTGCCAGCAGCCTACTAACAGGGGGCCGGACAGATACGCAGTATTTT
J gene: TRBJ2-3
clone size: once
D gene: TRBD1
V gene: TRBV7-9

CDR3 protein: CASSQGPASGGYEQYF
CDR3 DNA: TGTGCCAGCAGCCAAGGTCCGGCTAGCGGGGGGTACGAGCAGTACTTC
J gene: TRBJ2-7
clone size: .
D gene: TRBD2
V gene: TRBV3-1/TRBV3-2

CDR3 protein: CAWSVRGEAFF
CDR3 DNA: TGTGCCTGGAGTGTTAGGGGCGAAGCTTTCTTT
J gene: TRBJ1-1
clone size: .
D gene: .
V gene: TRBV30

CDR3 protein: CASSPGLTSYNEQFF
CDR3 DNA: TGTGCCAGCAGCCCGGGACTTACCTCCTACAATGAGCAGTTCTTC
J gene: TRBJ2-1
clone size: .
D gene: .
V gene: TRBV7-3

CDR3 protein: CASSLSTGMLVEQYF
CDR3 DNA: TGTGCCAGCAGTTTATCAACCGGGATGCTCGTCGAGCAGTACTTC
J gene: TRBJ2-7
clone size: .
D gene: .
V gene: TRBV27

CDR3 protein: CASSIGPAYEQYF
CDR3 DNA: TGTGCCAGTAGTATTGGCCCCGCCTACGAGCAGTACTTC
J gene: TRBJ2-7
clone size: once
D gene: .
V gene: TRBV19